One T cell receptor (beta chain) is described in this entry. Its antigen is as yet unknown. This record belongs to a study of T cells in pancreatic ductal adenocarcinoma. Study-wide findings and caveats: Comparisons of tumor and blood clonality may show falsely lower tumor diversity. Mean clonality was about 0.12 in tumors and roughly 0.072 in blood, not significantly different.

Surgery without prior neoadjuvant therapy was the treatment of the selected pancreatic ductal adenocarcinoma patients. The repertoire was sequenced with immunoSEQ multiplex PCR; TCRdb's copy has only in-frame clones and lacks some. Of over 90,000 clones in the sample, about 95% were seen once. This clonotype was obtained from a human donor with pancreatic ductal adenocarcinoma. Specimen: PBMCs.

The CDR3 DNA follows: TGCAGCGTTGGGACATTTACCTATGGCTACACCTTC. It is translated as CSVGTFTYGYTF. The chain joins TRBV29-1 to TRBJ1-2; D possibly corresponds to TRBD1 (5 bases). This CDR3 is 12 amino acids long. From germline, CDR1 is SQVTM and CDR2 ANQGSEA. Deletions cut 4 bases from V and 4 bases from J, with 10 bases between.